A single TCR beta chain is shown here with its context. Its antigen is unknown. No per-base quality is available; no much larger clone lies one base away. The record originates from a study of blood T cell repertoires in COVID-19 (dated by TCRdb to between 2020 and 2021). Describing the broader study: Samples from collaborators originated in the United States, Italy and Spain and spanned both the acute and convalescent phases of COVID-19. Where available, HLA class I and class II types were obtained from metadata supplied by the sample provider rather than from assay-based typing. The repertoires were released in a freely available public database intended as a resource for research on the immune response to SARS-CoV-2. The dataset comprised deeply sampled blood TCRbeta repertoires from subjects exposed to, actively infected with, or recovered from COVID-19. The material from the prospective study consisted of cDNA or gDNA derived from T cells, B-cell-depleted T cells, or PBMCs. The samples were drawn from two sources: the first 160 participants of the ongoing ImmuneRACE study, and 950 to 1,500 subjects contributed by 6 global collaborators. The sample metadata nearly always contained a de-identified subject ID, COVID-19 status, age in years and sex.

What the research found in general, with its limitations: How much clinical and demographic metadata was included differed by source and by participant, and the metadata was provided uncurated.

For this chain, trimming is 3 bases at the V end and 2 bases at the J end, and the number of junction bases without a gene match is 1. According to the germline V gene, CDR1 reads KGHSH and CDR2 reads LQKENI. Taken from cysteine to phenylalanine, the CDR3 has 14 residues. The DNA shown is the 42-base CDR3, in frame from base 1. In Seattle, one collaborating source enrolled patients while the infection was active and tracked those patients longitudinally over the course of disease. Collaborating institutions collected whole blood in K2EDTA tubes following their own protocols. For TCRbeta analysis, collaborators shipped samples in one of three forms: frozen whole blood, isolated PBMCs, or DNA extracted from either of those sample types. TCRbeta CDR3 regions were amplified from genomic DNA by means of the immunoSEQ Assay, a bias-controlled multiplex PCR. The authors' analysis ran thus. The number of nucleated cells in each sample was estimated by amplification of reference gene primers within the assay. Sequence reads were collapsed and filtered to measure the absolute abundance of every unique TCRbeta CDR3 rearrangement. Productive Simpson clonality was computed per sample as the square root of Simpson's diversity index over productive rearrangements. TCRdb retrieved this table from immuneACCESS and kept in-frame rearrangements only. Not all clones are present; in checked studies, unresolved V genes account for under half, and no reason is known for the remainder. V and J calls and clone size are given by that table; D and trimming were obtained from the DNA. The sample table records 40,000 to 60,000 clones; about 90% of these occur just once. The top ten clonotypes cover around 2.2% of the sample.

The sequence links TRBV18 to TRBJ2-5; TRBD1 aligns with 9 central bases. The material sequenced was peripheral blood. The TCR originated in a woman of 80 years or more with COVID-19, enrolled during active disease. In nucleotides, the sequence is TGTGCCAGCTCACCCGACAGGGGGCAAGAGACCCAGTACTTC. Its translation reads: CASSPDRGQETQYF.